The rows below give T cell receptor beta chains drawn from one sample of a study of blood T cell repertoires in COVID-19. The table came from immunoSEQ multiplex PCR; TCRdb's copy has only in-frame clones and leaves some out. The table records 200,000 to 250,000 clones, about 88% of them present only once. The sequenced material came from PBMCs or T cells enriched from blood (not recorded which). The source of these receptors is a young woman who had recovered from COVID-19. Each CDR3 is given with its conserved first and last residue. D genes are given only for firm matches. Rows may omit the clone size; those that give it use once, few, many or a size class.

size: -; J: TRBJ2-5; D: TRBD2; V: TRBV5-1; DNA: TGCGCCAGCAGGATAGGACTAGCGGGTGAAGAGACCCAGTACTTC; CDR3: CASRIGLAGEETQYF
size: -; J: TRBJ2-5; D: -; V: TRBV11-3; DNA: TGTGCCAGCAGCTCAGGACAGCCCCAAGAGACCCAGTACTTC; CDR3: CASSSGQPQETQYF
size: -; J: TRBJ1-2; D: -; V: TRBV18; DNA: TGTGCCAGCTCACCGGAGAGGGGGGGTTCCATCTATGGCTACACCTTC; CDR3: CASSPERGGSIYGYTF
size: -; J: TRBJ2-2; D: TRBD2; V: TRBV10-3; DNA: TGTGCCATCAGTGAGCGGGGGGGAACCGGGGAGCTGTTTTTT; CDR3: CAISERGGTGELFF
size: -; J: TRBJ1-1; D: TRBD1; V: TRBV4-3; DNA: TGCGCCAGCAGCCAAATTACAGGGGACTACACTGAAGCTTTCTTT; CDR3: CASSQITGDYTEAFF
size: -; J: TRBJ2-2; D: -; V: TRBV7-2; DNA: TGTGCCAGCAGCTCCCGGGTACAGGGGAACACCGGGGAGCTGTTTTTT; CDR3: CASSSRVQGNTGELFF
size: -; J: TRBJ2-3; D: TRBD2; V: TRBV5-1; DNA: TGCGCCAGCAGCGGTGGGACTAGCGGGGGGACAGATACGCAGTATTTT; CDR3: CASSGGTSGGTDTQYF
size: -; J: TRBJ2-2; D: -; V: TRBV10-3; DNA: TGTGCCATCAGTGGGAGAGGACTGCCGACCGGGGAGCTGTTTTTT; CDR3: CAISGRGLPTGELFF
size: -; J: TRBJ2-6; D: -; V: TRBV19; DNA: TGTGCCAGTAGTAACAGGGGGGGGTCTGGGGCCAACGTCCTGACTTTC; CDR3: CASSNRGGSGANVLTF
size: -; J: TRBJ1-5; D: -; V: TRBV19; DNA: TGTGCCAGTAGTCCTACCGGGGGTCCGGGACGGCATCAGCCCCAGCATTTT; CDR3: CASSPTGGPGRHQPQHF
size: -; J: TRBJ2-3; D: -; V: TRBV7-3; DNA: TGTGCCAGCAAGAAAACAGGGTTTGTCAGAGATACGCAGTATTTT; CDR3: CASKKTGFVRDTQYF
size: -; J: TRBJ2-5; D: TRBD1; V: TRBV2; DNA: TGTGCCAGCAGTGTAAGGGGGCTGGAGACCCAGTACTTC; CDR3: CASSVRGLETQYF
size: -; J: TRBJ1-4; D: -; V: TRBV3-1/TRBV3-2; DNA: TGTGCCAGCAGCCAAGTACGGGGGGAAAAACTGTTTTTT; CDR3: CASSQVRGEKLFF
size: once; J: TRBJ2-1; D: TRBD2; V: TRBV7-2; DNA: TGTGCCAGCAGCCGGCTAGCGGGGGGAACTAATTACAATGAGCAGTTCTTC; CDR3: CASSRLAGGTNYNEQFF
size: -; J: TRBJ1-6; D: -; V: TRBV2; DNA: TGTGCCAGCAGTTTGGACGCTGGGAGTAATTCACCCCTCCACTTT; CDR3: CASSLDAGSNSPLHF
size: few; J: TRBJ1-2; D: -; V: TRBV10-3; DNA: TGTGCCATCAGTGAGCCACACGTGGGAGGAGTCGGGGGCTACACCTTC; CDR3: CAISEPHVGGVGGYTF
size: -; J: TRBJ2-6; D: -; V: TRBV6-5; DNA: TGTGCCACCTCCACAGGGCCTGGGGCCAACGTCCTGACTTTC; CDR3: CATSTGPGANVLTF
size: -; J: TRBJ2-7; D: TRBD2; V: TRBV10-1; DNA: TGCGCCAGCAGAGATGGGCGGGGGGGTACCCACGAGCAGTACTTC; CDR3: CASRDGRGGTHEQYF
size: -; J: TRBJ1-4; D: -; V: TRBV19; DNA: TGTGCCAGTAGTATCCGCCCGGTCTGGAATGAAAAACTGTTTTTT; CDR3: CASSIRPVWNEKLFF
size: -; J: TRBJ2-5; D: -; V: TRBV7-2; DNA: TGTGCCAGCCGTCGTCCAGAAACAGGAGAGACCCAGTACTTC; CDR3: CASRRPETGETQYF
size: -; J: TRBJ1-4; D: TRBD1; V: TRBV18; DNA: TGTGCCAGCTCATCAGTGACAGGGCAGGATGAAAAACTGTTTTTT; CDR3: CASSSVTGQDEKLFF
size: -; J: TRBJ1-5; D: -; V: TRBV2; DNA: TGTGCCACCAGGGCGGTGGAGAGCAATCAGCCCCAGCATTTT; CDR3: CATRAVESNQPQHF
size: once; J: TRBJ1-6; D: -; V: TRBV4-3; DNA: TGCGCCAGCAGCCAAGATACCAGACAGAATTCACCCCTCCACTTT; CDR3: CASSQDTRQNSPLHF
size: -; J: TRBJ2-3; D: TRBD1; V: TRBV9; DNA: TGTGCCAGCAGCGATCGGACAGGAGCCCACACAGATACGCAGTATTTT; CDR3: CASSDRTGAHTDTQYF
size: -; J: TRBJ2-2; D: TRBD2; V: TRBV5-6; DNA: TGTGCCAGCAGCTTGGTAGCGGGGGGGCCCACCGGGGAGCTGTTTTTT; CDR3: CASSLVAGGPTGELFF
size: -; J: TRBJ1-4; D: -; V: TRBV2; DNA: TGTGCCAGCAGTGAGTGGGGTGGGAGGCTCCGGGAAAAACTGTTTTTT; CDR3: CASSEWGGRLREKLFF
size: -; J: TRBJ1-5; D: TRBD1; V: TRBV19; DNA: TGTGCCAGTACCCCAGTCAGGGACAGGGGATTTAGGCCCCAGCATTTT; CDR3: CASTPVRDRGFRPQHF
size: -; J: TRBJ2-7; D: -; V: TRBV7-9; DNA: TGTGCCAGCAGCTTAGTGGGCACTGACGAGCAGTACTTC; CDR3: CASSLVGTDEQYF
size: -; J: TRBJ1-2; D: -; V: TRBV14; DNA: TGTGCCAGCAGCCTCGCGCAGGCTAACTATGGCTACACCTTC; CDR3: CASSLAQANYGYTF
size: -; J: TRBJ1-5; D: TRBD1; V: TRBV6-5; DNA: TGTGCCAGCAGTTACGGACAGGGGTATCAGCCCCAGCATTTT; CDR3: CASSYGQGYQPQHF
size: -; J: TRBJ2-3; D: TRBD2; V: TRBV14; DNA: TGTGCCAGCAGCCCTCTGGCGGGGGGTCTCTTCGGCACAGATACGCAGTATTTT; CDR3: CASSPLAGGLFGTDTQYF